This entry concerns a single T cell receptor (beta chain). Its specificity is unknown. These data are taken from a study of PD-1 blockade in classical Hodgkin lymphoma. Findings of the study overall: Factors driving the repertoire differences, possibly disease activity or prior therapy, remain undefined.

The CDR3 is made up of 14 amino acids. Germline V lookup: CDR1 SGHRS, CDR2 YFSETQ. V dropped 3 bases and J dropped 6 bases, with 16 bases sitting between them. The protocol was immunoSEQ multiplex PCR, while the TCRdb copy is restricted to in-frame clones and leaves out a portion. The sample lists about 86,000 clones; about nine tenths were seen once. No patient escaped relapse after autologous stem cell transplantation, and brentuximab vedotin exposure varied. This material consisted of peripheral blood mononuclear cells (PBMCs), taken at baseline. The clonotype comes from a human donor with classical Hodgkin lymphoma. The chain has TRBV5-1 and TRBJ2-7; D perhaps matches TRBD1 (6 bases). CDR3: CASSSLGGGGEQYF. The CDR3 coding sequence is TGCGCCAGCAGCTCCCTCGGTGGGGGCGGCGAGCAGTACTTC. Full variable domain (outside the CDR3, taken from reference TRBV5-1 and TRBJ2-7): KAGVTQTPRYLIKTRGQQVTLSCSPISGHRSVSWYQQTPGQGLQFLFEYFSETQRNKGNFPGRFSGRQFSNSRSEMNVSTLELGDSALYLCASSSLGGGGEQYFGPGTRLTVT.